This TCR beta chain is drawn from a study of T cells after yellow fever vaccination. Points from the study as a whole: Boosting was followed by the reappearance of most primary-vaccination clones (about 97% CD4, under 90% CD8).

By 5'RACE template switching, TCR cDNA was produced, with a universal primer site and UMIs added in the process. TCRdb re-analysed the 5' RACE reads in MiXCR, keeping a single row per CDR3 protein. The table includes about 340,000 distinct CDR3 sequences, around 12% detected once. About this clonotype: Its antigen remains unknown.

Sequencing was performed on CD4+ T cells sorted from PBMCs, taken 15 days after the yellow fever booster vaccination. The sequence came from a man younger than 35 who received the YFV17D yellow fever vaccine.

CDR3 region: CASSPSPRDNYGYTF. The DNA for the CDR3 is TGTGCCAGCTCACCCAGCCCAAGGGATAACTATGGCTACACCTTC. This chain connects TRBV18 to TRBJ1-2; D not certain. The germline V gene encodes CDR1 KGHSH and CDR2 LQKENI. V lost 3 bases, J lost 1 base, and 12 bases lay in between. CDR3 size: 15 residues.